These T cell receptor beta chains were read from a single sample in a study of shared clonotypes between healthy human individuals. Some clones are missing from TCRdb's copy, which holds only in-frame ones; the method was immunoSEQ multiplex PCR. The sample has roughly 320,000 clones, 80% to 90% seen once. The specimen was memory CD8+ T cells sorted from blood. The receptors originated from a man between 18 and 35 years old in good health. CDR3s include the opening cysteine and the closing phenylalanine or tryptophan.

V gene: TRBV4-1; CDR3 protein: CASSLDRGGNYGYTF
V gene: TRBV4-3; CDR3 protein: CASSQSGTSGPYEQYF
V gene: TRBV4-1; CDR3 protein: CASSQEPTGAQPQHF
V gene: TRBV7-9; CDR3 protein: CASSLAGSNTEAFF
V gene: TRBV11-2; CDR3 protein: CASSRITGKKYGYTF
V gene: TRBV19; CDR3 protein: CASSIPGYESPLHF
V gene: TRBV2; CDR3 protein: CASSLLWGSIPYNEQFF
V gene: TRBV11-2; CDR3 protein: CASSSMVAGPIKYGYTF
V gene: TRBV27; CDR3 protein: CASSYRGHYNEQFF
V gene: TRBV4-1; CDR3 protein: CASSQGWLESYGYTF
V gene: TRBV27; CDR3 protein: CASSLLGGREKLFF
V gene: TRBV19; CDR3 protein: CASSIWDEQFF
V gene: TRBV4-1; CDR3 protein: CASSQRLGDQPQHF
V gene: TRBV11-3; CDR3 protein: CASSRAGREDEQYF
V gene: TRBV9; CDR3 protein: CASSAILGQPTNTEAFF
V gene: TRBV12-5; CDR3 protein: CASAPQGTGGYEQYF
V gene: TRBV28; CDR3 protein: CASTVGWGPRDQETQYF
V gene: TRBV2; CDR3 protein: CASTHRDMGVDYGYTF
V gene: TRBV2; CDR3 protein: CASSEEDHLLNYGYTF
V gene: TRBV28; CDR3 protein: CASSPVNTGELFF
V gene: TRBV2; CDR3 protein: CASSEMDLDAGWDYTF
V gene: TRBV2; CDR3 protein: CASIPGQPNSPLHF
V gene: TRBV6-5; CDR3 protein: CASSEDWFGTQYF
V gene: TRBV30; CDR3 protein: CAWSVSAEKLFF
V gene: TRBV29-1; CDR3 protein: CSVEVGTEQYF
V gene: TRBV7-6; CDR3 protein: CASSFGQGYNQPQHF
V gene: TRBV7-9; CDR3 protein: CASSSPYREGYNEQFF
V gene: TRBV7-9; CDR3 protein: CASTIDRSSSYNSPLHF
V gene: TRBV19; CDR3 protein: CASSIGQYTGELFF
V gene: TRBV4-3; CDR3 protein: CASSQDMGGYEQYF
V gene: TRBV4-1; CDR3 protein: CASSPTPGQPYEQYF
V gene: TRBV19; CDR3 protein: CASRDYLLDTQYF
V gene: TRBV27; CDR3 protein: CASSLGGVNEQFF
V gene: TRBV4-1; CDR3 protein: CASSQDGSSGSYEQYF
V gene: TRBV9; CDR3 protein: CASSGGLGSMSDTQYF
V gene: TRBV2; CDR3 protein: CATPTGRPDTQYF
V gene: TRBV15; CDR3 protein: CATSREESWGYSGNTIYF
V gene: TRBV13; CDR3 protein: CASSSGPYQETQYF
V gene: TRBV2; CDR3 protein: CASTPGASGYEQYF
V gene: TRBV7-8; CDR3 protein: CASSLMREVPYEQYF
V gene: TRBV7-2; CDR3 protein: CASSPSGTGLYGYTF
V gene: TRBV4-1; CDR3 protein: CASSQGEGQPQHF
V gene: TRBV4-1; CDR3 protein: CASSQVLVGETQYF
V gene: TRBV9; CDR3 protein: CASTTSRGALTDTQYF
V gene: TRBV9; CDR3 protein: CASSVAGGAGETQYF
V gene: TRBV9; CDR3 protein: CASKGYTEAFF
V gene: TRBV6-5; CDR3 protein: CASSYEAYSGNTIYF
V gene: TRBV5-5; CDR3 protein: CASSFLAESSYNEQFF
V gene: TRBV2; CDR3 protein: CASMRLADSYEQYF
V gene: TRBV7-8; CDR3 protein: CASSPTMADTTKNIQYF
V gene: TRBV13; CDR3 protein: CASSARTGFAEAFF
V gene: TRBV25-1; CDR3 protein: CASSEIPGSPEEQYF
V gene: TRBV9; CDR3 protein: CASSGYSGANVLTF
V gene: TRBV7-9; CDR3 protein: CASSLGGTVSSYEQYF
V gene: TRBV5-1; CDR3 protein: CASSLAGFQYNEQFF